These T cell receptor beta chains were read from a single sample in a study of T-cell reconstitution after alpha-beta-depleted transplantation in children. MiXCR, applied by TCRdb to the PCR reads, yields one record per CDR3 protein. The repertoire includes about 610,000 distinct CDR3 sequences, about 10% of them detected once, and less than 5% sits in the top ten. The sample was PBMCs from the stem cell graft donor, taken from the stem cell graft. The receptors derive from a human donor who donated a stem cell graft to a child with acute myeloid leukemia. Both conserved end residues are part of each CDR3. A D gene is named only where the DNA matches it firmly. Not every row has a clone size; where given, it reads once, few, many or a size class.

abundance	v_gene	j_gene	d_gene	CDR3nt	CDR3aa
many	TRBV10-3	TRBJ2-1	NA	TGTGCCATCAAAATTAATCCCTACAATGAGCAGTTCTTC	CAIKINPYNEQFF
few	TRBV20-1	TRBJ2-1	NA	TGCAGTGCCCAACCGAGCGCTACTAGAAATGAGCAGTTCTTC	CSAQPSATRNEQFF
NA	TRBV15	TRBJ2-2	NA	TGTGCCACCAGCAAACTCGAAAGGCCCGGGGAGCTGTTTTTT	CATSKLERPGELFF
few	TRBV20-1	TRBJ2-1	NA	TGCAGTGCTGGTTACTTAACCGATGAGCAGTTCTTC	CSAGYLTDEQFF
few	TRBV2	TRBJ2-7	NA	TGTGCCAGCAGTGATGGCTTCCTCTACGAGCAGTACTTC	CASSDGFLYEQYF
NA	TRBV5-6	TRBJ1-1	NA	TGTGCCACGCAGACAGCAGGACCGAACACTGAAGCTTTCTTT	CATQTAGPNTEAFF
few	TRBV2	TRBJ2-5	TRBD1	TGTGCCAGCAGGATCCTGACAGGGCCTCAAGAGACCCAGTACTTC	CASRILTGPQETQYF
many	TRBV24-1	TRBJ2-1	NA	TGTGCCACCAGTGATCTGAGTGGGCGGGGATCTTACAATGAGCAGTTCTTC	CATSDLSGRGSYNEQFF
NA	TRBV12-5	TRBJ2-1	NA	TGTGCTAGTGGTATCCCGGTGCGGGCCATTTACAATGAGCAGTTCTTC	CASGIPVRAIYNEQFF
few	TRBV6-5	TRBJ2-7	NA	TGTGCCAGCAGTTACTCGGGACCGGGCCACGAGCAGTACTTC	CASSYSGPGHEQYF
many	TRBV6-2/TRBV6-3	TRBJ2-4	NA	TGTGCCACAGACTTCGCCGGGATTCAGTACTTC	CATDFAGIQYF
NA	TRBV4-3	TRBJ1-5	NA	TGCGCCAGCAGCCAGAACAGGGAGCAGCCCCAGCATTTT	CASSQNREQPQHF
many	TRBV12-3/TRBV12-4	TRBJ2-1	NA	TGTGCCAGCAAGGACGGGCTGGAAAATGAGCAGTTCTTC	CASKDGLENEQFF
few	TRBV5-1	TRBJ2-1	TRBD2	TGCGCCAGCAGCGAAGGGACTAGCGGGGTTCCTGAGCAGTTCTTC	CASSEGTSGVPEQFF
few	TRBV7-2	TRBJ1-2	NA	TGTGCCAGCAGCCGTAAAAGACAAGGCGGCTACACCTTC	CASSRKRQGGYTF
many	TRBV18	TRBJ2-3	TRBD1	TGTGCCAGCTCACCGGACAGGGGGCTGGCAGATACGCAGTATTTT	CASSPDRGLADTQYF
many	TRBV2	TRBJ2-7	NA	TGTGCCAGCAGTTATCCACCGGGAACTGGCGAGCAGTACTTC	CASSYPPGTGEQYF
many	TRBV12-3/TRBV12-4	TRBJ1-4	NA	TGTGCCAGCAGTGGTGGCAGAGCTAATGAAAAACTGTTTTTT	CASSGGRANEKLFF
many	TRBV20-1	TRBJ2-1	NA	TGCAGTGCTAGAGATCACGGCGGGTCCTACAATGAGCAGTTCTTC	CSARDHGGSYNEQFF
many	TRBV20-1	TRBJ2-2	TRBD2	TGCAGTGCCCGAACCGCGGGAGCCGTCGGGGAGCTGTTTTTT	CSARTAGAVGELFF
NA	TRBV5-5	TRBJ1-1	TRBD1	TGTGCCAGCAGCTTGATGGACAGGGGTTTCACTGAAGCTTTCTTT	CASSLMDRGFTEAFF
NA	TRBV10-3	TRBJ2-5	TRBD2	TGTGCCATCAGTGTCGGACTAGCGGGAGGCCTAGAGACCCAGTACTTC	CAISVGLAGGLETQYF
few	TRBV20-1	TRBJ2-7	NA	TGCAGTGCTAGAGATCAAGGAGGGCCCGAGGGCGAGCAGTACTTC	CSARDQGGPEGEQYF
NA	TRBV3-1	TRBJ2-7	NA	TGTGCCAGCAGCCACCCCCAGCGCCCCTACGAGCAGTACTTC	CASSHPQRPYEQYF
few	TRBV4-3	TRBJ2-1	TRBD2	TGCGCCAGCAGTCAAGCGGGATTTGAGTTCCGGCAGTTCTTC	CASSQAGFEFRQFF
few	TRBV20-1	TRBJ2-3	NA	TGCAGGGCCGAGGATATGCGCGGCACAGATACGCAGTATTTT	CRAEDMRGTDTQYF
NA	TRBV7-2	TRBJ2-5	NA	TGTGCCAGCAGCTTTTCGCCGGGGGAGACCCAGTACTTC	CASSFSPGETQYF
few	TRBV5-1	TRBJ2-3	NA	TGCGCCAGCAGCCCCCTCGCGGCGGGAAACACAGATACGCAGTATTTT	CASSPLAAGNTDTQYF
few	TRBV20-1	TRBJ2-1	NA	TGCAGTGCTAGGGGAGAAGCTGCCCATGAGCAGTTCTTC	CSARGEAAHEQFF
many	TRBV24-1	TRBJ2-1	TRBD2	TGTGCCACTAGCGGGACCCTTTTGGACAATGAGCAGTTCTTC	CATSGTLLDNEQFF
NA	TRBV11-1	TRBJ2-7	NA	TGTGCCAGCAGCTTAGGGGCCGAGACCTACGAGCAGTACTTC	CASSLGAETYEQYF
few	TRBV10-3	TRBJ2-5	NA	TGTGCCATCAGTGATTCCTTCCAAGAGACCCAGTACTTC	CAISDSFQETQYF
few	TRBV4-3	TRBJ2-5	NA	TGCGCCAGCAGCCAAGGCCTAGCGGAGACCCAGTACTTC	CASSQGLAETQYF
many	TRBV7-9	TRBJ2-5	TRBD2	TGTGCCAGCAGCGCCAGACTAGCGGACATTAGGGAGACCCAGTACTTC	CASSARLADIRETQYF
many	TRBV7-3	TRBJ2-6	NA	TGTGCCAGCAGTTTAGCGAGCTCTGGGGCCAACGTCCTGACTTTC	CASSLASSGANVLTF
few	TRBV19	TRBJ1-5	NA	TGTGCCAGTAGTACTGACCGGGACCACTATAGCAATCAGCCCCAGCATTTT	CASSTDRDHYSNQPQHF
few	TRBV28	TRBJ1-1	NA	TGTGCCAGCAGTTTAAGGTTGGGGGGCAGGACTGAAGCTTTCTTT	CASSLRLGGRTEAFF
many	TRBV27	TRBJ1-2	TRBD1	TGTGCCAGCACCTCACCCTGGGTACCAGGGGGTGGCTACACCTTC	CASTSPWVPGGGYTF
NA	TRBV5-1	TRBJ1-1	NA	TGCGCCAGCAGCTTGGGACGCAAGAACACTGAAGCTTTCTTT	CASSLGRKNTEAFF
NA	TRBV7-9	TRBJ2-1	TRBD2	TGTGCCAGCAGCAGAATAGCGGGAGCCAACAATGAGCAGTTCTTC	CASSRIAGANNEQFF
many	TRBV20-1	TRBJ2-7	TRBD2	TGCAGTGCTAGGGGTGGGCGGGGGGTGTCCTACGAGCAGTACTTC	CSARGGRGVSYEQYF
NA	TRBV7-9	TRBJ2-1	NA	TGTGCCAGCAGCCCCCTATTGCGGGTTCAAGTTAATGAGCAGTTCTTC	CASSPLLRVQVNEQFF
few	TRBV7-7	TRBJ2-1	NA	TGTGCTAGCAGCTTAGCCCCCCGGGCCTACAATGAGCAGTTCTTC	CASSLAPRAYNEQFF
NA	TRBV5-4	TRBJ2-6	NA	TGTGCCAGCAGCATGGAGGCTGGGGCCAACGTCCTGACTTTC	CASSMEAGANVLTF
many	TRBV7-2	TRBJ2-3	TRBD2	TGTGCCAGCAGCTTAAACGGCGGGAGGGCTAGCACAGATACGCAGTATTTT	CASSLNGGRASTDTQYF
few	TRBV20-1	TRBJ2-3	TRBD2	TGCAGTGCTAGGCCCAGACTAGCGGTTTCCACAGATACGCAGTATTTT	CSARPRLAVSTDTQYF
many	TRBV15	TRBJ2-7	NA	TGTGCCACCAGCAGTCTCGGACTGAATTCCTACGAGCAGTACTTC	CATSSLGLNSYEQYF
NA	TRBV27	TRBJ2-7	NA	TGTGCCAGCAGCGCTAGTAGCGGCTACGAGCAGTACTTC	CASSASSGYEQYF
many	TRBV10-3	TRBJ2-5	TRBD1	TGTGCCATCAGTGAGACGACAGGGTATGAGACCCAGTACTTC	CAISETTGYETQYF
few	TRBV7-2	TRBJ2-3	TRBD1	TGTGCCAGCAGCCGCCGAGGACAGGGGACTTTCACAGATACGCAGTATTTT	CASSRRGQGTFTDTQYF
NA	TRBV24-1	TRBJ2-2	TRBD2	TGTGCCACCAGGACTAGCTCCTCGAACACCGGGGAGCTGTTTTTT	CATRTSSSNTGELFF